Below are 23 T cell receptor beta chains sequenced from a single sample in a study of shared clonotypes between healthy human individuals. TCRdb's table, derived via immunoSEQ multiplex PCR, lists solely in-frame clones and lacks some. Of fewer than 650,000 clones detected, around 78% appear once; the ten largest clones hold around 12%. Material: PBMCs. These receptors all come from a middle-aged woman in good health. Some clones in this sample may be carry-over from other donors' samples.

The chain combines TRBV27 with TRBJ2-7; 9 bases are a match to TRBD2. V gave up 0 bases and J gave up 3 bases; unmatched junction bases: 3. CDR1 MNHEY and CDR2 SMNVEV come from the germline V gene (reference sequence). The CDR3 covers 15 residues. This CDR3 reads CASSLSRLADYEQYF. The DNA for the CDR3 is TGTGCCAGCAGTTTATCCCGACTAGCGGACTACGAGCAGTACTTC.

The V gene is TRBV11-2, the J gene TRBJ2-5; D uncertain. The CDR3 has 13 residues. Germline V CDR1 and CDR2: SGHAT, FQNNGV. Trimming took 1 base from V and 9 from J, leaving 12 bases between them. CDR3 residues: CASSLVLGVAQYF. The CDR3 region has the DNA TGTGCCAGCAGCTTAGTGCTAGGTGTGGCCCAGTACTTC. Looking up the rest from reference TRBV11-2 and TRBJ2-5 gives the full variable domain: EAGVAQSPRYKIIEKRQSVAFWCNPISGHATLYWYQQILGQGPKLLIQFQNNGVVDDSQLPKDRFSAERLKGVDSTLKIQPAKLEDSAVYLCASSLVLGVAQYFGPGTRLLVL.

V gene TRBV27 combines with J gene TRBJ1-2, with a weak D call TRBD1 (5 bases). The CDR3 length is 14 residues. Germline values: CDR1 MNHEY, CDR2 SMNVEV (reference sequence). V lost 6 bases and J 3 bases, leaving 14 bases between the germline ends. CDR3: CASRGTGTHYGYTF. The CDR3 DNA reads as TGTGCCAGCAGGGGGACGGGGACTCACTATGGCTACACCTTC.

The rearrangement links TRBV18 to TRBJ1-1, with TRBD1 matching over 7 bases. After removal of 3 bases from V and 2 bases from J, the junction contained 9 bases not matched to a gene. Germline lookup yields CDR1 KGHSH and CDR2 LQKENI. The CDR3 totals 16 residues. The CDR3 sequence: CASSPQQDRANTEAFF. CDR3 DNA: TGTGCCAGCTCACCCCAACAAGACAGGGCCAACACTGAAGCTTTCTTT. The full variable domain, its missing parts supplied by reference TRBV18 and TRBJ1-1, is NAGVMQNPRHLVRRRGQEARLRCSPMKGHSHVYWYRQLPEEGLKFMVYLQKENIIDESGMPKERFSAEFPKEGPSILRIQQVVRGDSAAYFCASSPQQDRANTEAFFGQGTRLTVV.

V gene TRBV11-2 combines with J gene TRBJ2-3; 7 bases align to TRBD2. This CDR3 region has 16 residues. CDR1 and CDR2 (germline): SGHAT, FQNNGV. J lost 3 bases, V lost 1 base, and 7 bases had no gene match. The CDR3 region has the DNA TGTGCCAGCAGCTTAGCGGGAGGTCTGAGGACAGATACGCAGTATTTT. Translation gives CASSLAGGLRTDTQYF.

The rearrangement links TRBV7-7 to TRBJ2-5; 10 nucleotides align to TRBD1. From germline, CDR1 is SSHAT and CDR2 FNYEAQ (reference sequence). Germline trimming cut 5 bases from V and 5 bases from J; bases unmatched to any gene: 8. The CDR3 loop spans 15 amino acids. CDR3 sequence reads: CASSAGTGEGETQYF. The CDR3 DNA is TGTGCCAGCAGCGCCGGGACAGGGGAAGGGGAGACCCAGTACTTC.

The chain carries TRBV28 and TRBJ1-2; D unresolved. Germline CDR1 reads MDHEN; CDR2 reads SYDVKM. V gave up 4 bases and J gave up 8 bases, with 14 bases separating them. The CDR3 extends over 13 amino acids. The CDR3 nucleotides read TGTGCCAGCAGTTCTATATCCATCGGGGGCTACACCTTC. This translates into CASSSISIGGYTF.

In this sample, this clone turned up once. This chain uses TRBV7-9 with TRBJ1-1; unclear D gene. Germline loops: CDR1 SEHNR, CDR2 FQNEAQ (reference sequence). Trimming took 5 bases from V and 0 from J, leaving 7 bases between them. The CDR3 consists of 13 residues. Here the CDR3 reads CASSQALNTEAFF. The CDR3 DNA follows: TGTGCCAGCAGCCAAGCCCTGAACACTGAAGCTTTCTTT.

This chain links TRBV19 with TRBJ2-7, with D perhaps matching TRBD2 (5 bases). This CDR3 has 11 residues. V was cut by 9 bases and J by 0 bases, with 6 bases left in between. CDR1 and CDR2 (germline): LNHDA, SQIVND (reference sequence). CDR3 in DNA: TGTGCCAGAGCGGACTCCTACGAGCAGTACTTC. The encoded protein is CARADSYEQYF.

The CDR3 reads CASSLTGGAGGPSEQYF. Written as DNA, the CDR3 is TGTGCCAGCAGCTTAACGGGTGGTGCGGGAGGGCCGTCTGAGCAGTACTTC. V is TRBV7-3 and J is TRBJ2-7, with TRBD2 identical over 9 bases. Germline CDR1 is SGHTA and CDR2 is FQGTGA. With 0 bases clipped from V and 7 bases from J, the junction kept 13 bases outside the gene matches. CDR3 size: 17 residues. Filled out from reference TRBV7-3 and TRBJ2-7, the complete variable domain reads GAGVSQTPSNKVTEKGKYVELRCDPISGHTALYWYRQSLGQGPEFLIYFQGTGAADDSGLPNDRFFAVRPEGSVSTLKIQRTERGDSAVYLCASSLTGGAGGPSEQYFGPGTRLTVT.

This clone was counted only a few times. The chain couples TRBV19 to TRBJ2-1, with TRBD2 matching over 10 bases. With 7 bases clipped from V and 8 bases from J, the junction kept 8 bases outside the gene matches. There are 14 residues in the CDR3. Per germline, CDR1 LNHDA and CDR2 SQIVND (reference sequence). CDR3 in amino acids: CASKGTAGGYEQFF. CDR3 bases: TGTGCCAGTAAGGGCACAGCGGGGGGGTATGAGCAGTTCTTC.

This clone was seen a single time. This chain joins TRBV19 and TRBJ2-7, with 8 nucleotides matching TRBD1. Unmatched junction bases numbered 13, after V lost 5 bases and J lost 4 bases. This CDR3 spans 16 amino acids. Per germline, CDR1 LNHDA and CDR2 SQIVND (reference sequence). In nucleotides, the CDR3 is TGTGCCAGTAGTCAACCCGGGACAGGTCGGGGGTACGAGCAGTACTTC. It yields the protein CASSQPGTGRGYEQYF.

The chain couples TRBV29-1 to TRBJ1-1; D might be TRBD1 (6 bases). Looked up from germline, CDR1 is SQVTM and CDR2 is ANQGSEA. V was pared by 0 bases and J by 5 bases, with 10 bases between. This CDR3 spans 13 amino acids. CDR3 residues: CSVEEAQGTEAFF. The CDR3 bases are TGCAGCGTTGAAGAAGCCCAGGGGACTGAAGCTTTCTTT.

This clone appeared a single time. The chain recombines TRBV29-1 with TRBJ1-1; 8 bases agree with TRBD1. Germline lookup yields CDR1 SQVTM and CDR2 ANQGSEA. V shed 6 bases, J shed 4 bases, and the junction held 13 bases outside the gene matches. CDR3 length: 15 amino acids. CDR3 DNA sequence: TGCAGCGTCCGGACAGGGAGTTTGGCAGGCACTGAAGCTTTCTTT. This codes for CSVRTGSLAGTEAFF.

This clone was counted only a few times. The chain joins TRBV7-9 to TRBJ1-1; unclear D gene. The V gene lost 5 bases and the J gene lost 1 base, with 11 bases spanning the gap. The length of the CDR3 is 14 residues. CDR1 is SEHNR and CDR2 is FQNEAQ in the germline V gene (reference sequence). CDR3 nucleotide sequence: TGTGCCAGCAGCCAAAGACGGACGAACACTGAAGCTTTCTTT. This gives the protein CASSQRRTNTEAFF.

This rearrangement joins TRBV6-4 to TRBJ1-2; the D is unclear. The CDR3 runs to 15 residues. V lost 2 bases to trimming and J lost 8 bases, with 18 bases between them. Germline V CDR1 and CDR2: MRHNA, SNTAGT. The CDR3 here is CASSDREDSRGGYTF. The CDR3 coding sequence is TGTGCCAGCAGTGACAGGGAAGACTCGAGAGGAGGCTACACCTTC.

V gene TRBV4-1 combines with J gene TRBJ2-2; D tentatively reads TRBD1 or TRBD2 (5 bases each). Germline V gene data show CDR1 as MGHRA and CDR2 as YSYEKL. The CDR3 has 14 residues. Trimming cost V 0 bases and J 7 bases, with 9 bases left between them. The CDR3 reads CASSQEGTFGELFF. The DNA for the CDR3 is TGCGCCAGCAGCCAAGAGGGGACCTTCGGGGAGCTGTTTTTT.

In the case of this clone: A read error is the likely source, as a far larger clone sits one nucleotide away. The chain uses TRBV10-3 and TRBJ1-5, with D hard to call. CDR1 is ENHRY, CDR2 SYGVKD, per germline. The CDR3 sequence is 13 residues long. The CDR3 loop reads CAFSEQSNQPQHF. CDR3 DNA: TGTGCCTTCAGTGAACAGAGCAATCAGCCCCAGCATTTT.

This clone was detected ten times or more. CDR3 region: CAAEGLNYGYTF. DNA for the CDR3: TGTGCAGCAGAGGGCCTTAACTATGGCTACACCTTC. This sequence joins TRBV28 and TRBJ1-2; D is unresolved. CDR1 is MDHEN, CDR2 SYDVKM, per germline. There are 12 residues in the CDR3.

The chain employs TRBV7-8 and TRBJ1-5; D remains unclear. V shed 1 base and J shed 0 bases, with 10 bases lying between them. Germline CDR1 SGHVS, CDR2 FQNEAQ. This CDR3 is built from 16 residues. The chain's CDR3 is CASSLGRPDSNQPQHF. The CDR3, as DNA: TGTGCCAGCAGCTTAGGTCGACCCGATAGCAATCAGCCCCAGCATTTT.

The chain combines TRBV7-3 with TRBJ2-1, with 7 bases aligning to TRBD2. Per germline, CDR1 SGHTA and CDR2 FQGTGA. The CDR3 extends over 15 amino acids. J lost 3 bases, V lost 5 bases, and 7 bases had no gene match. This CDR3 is CASSPLGEGYNEQFF. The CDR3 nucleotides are TGTGCCAGCAGCCCACTGGGGGAGGGCTACAATGAGCAGTTCTTC.

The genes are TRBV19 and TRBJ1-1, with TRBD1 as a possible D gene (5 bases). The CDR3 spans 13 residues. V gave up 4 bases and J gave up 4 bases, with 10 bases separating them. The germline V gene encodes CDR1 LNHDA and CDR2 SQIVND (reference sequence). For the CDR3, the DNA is TGTGCCAGTAGTAGGGGGTCAGCCACTGAAGCTTTCTTT. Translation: CASSRGSATEAFF.

In DNA, the CDR3 is TGTGCCAGTAGTATGGGACAGTTGAGCTACGAGCAGTACTTC. Translated: CASSMGQLSYEQYF. V gene TRBV19 combines with J gene TRBJ2-7, with 7 bases matching TRBD1. This CDR3 has 14 residues. Germline CDR1 LNHDA, CDR2 SQIVND (reference sequence). The trim removed 3 bases at V and 3 bases at J, leaving 5 bases unmatched.